Described below is a single T cell receptor beta chain sequence and its context. These data are taken from a study of blood T cell repertoires in COVID-19. On the study more broadly: Samples taken during acute and convalescent COVID-19 were collected in the United States, Italy and Spain. T cells, B-cell-depleted T cells, or PBMCs provided the cDNA or gDNA that served as material.

Study processing details: The authors estimated nucleated cell counts from reference gene primer amplification. Libraries were prepared by immunoSEQ multiplex PCR; TCRdb keeps only in-frame clonotypes and omits some of them. The DNA gave D and trimming, while V, J and clone size come from that table. This sample has around 80,000 clones; about 68% occur once, and the top ten carry over 5.5%. V was shortened by 6 bases and J by 6 bases, with 6 bases between the two germline ends. The CDR3 runs to 11 residues. Sequenced: peripheral blood. The TCR originated in a man in his forties or fifties with active or convalescent COVID-19. The chain couples TRBV12-3 or TRBV12-4 to TRBJ2-1; D is possibly TRBD2 (5 bases). The CDR3 loop is CASSGGNEQFF. The CDR3 nucleotides are TGTGCCAGCAGCGGAGGCAATGAGCAGTTCTTC.